This T cell receptor beta chain was sequenced for a study of control samples from healthy donors and cancer patients. The CDR3 has 10 amino acids. Germline V CDR1 and CDR2: DFQATT, SNEGSKA (reference sequence). Trimming stripped 5 bases from V and 9 bases from J, with 8 bases between. Relative to its sample, this clone is medium-sized (0.01 to 0.1%). Clones were read by immunoSEQ multiplex PCR, and TCRdb kept only the in-frame ones, dropping some. Of around 41,000 clones in the sample, 90% to 95% were seen once. The chain carries TRBV20-1 and TRBJ2-1; D uncertain. The receptor was derived from a man aged 55 to 69 in good health. Sequences were obtained from blood. CDR3 region: CSAYFSEQFF. CDR3 sequence (DNA): TGCAGTGCTTATTTTAGTGAGCAGTTCTTC.